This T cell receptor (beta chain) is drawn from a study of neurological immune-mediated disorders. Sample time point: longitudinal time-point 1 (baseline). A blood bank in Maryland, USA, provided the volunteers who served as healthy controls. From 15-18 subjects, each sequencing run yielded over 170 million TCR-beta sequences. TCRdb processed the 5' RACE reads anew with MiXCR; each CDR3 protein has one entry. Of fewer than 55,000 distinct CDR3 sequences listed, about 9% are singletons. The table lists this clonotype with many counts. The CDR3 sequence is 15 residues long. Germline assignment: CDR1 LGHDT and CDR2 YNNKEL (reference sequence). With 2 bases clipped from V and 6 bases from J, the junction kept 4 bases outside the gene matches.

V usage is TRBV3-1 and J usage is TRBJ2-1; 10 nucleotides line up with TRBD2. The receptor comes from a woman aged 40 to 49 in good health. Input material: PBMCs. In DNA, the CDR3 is TGTGCCAGCAGCCAACTAGCGGGAGTGGGCAATGAGCAGTTCTTC. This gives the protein CASSQLAGVGNEQFF.